This TCR beta chain was identified during a study of Tregs in tolerant kidney transplant recipients. Only in-frame clones appear in the TCRdb table, and some are missing; sequencing was by immunoSEQ multiplex PCR. The profile shows about 8,600 clones, roughly 44% of them singletons. The table lists this clone with a few counts. Its matching antigen is unknown. Sequencing was performed on CD4+ T cells from blood cultured with allogeneic cells. The TCR comes from a human donor in good health.

CDR3 nucleotide sequence: TGTGCCAGCAGCTTAGAACTTGGGACAGATACGCAGTATTTT. Its protein product is CASSLELGTDTQYF. The V call is TRBV7-6, the J call TRBJ2-3, with unresolved D. V lost 1 base and J 3 bases, leaving 8 bases between the germline ends. The V gene's germline CDR1 is SGHVS and CDR2 FNYEAQ. The CDR3 is made up of 14 amino acids. Full variable domain (missing parts from reference TRBV7-6 and TRBJ2-3): GAGVSQSPRYKVTKRGQDVALRCDPISGHVSLYWYRQALGQGPEFLTYFNYEAQQDKSGLPNDRFSAERPEGSISTLTIQRTEQRDSAMYRCASSLELGTDTQYFGPGTRLTVL.